This T cell receptor (beta chain) was found in a study of T cell changes during pregnancy in multiple sclerosis. Libraries were prepared by immunoSEQ multiplex PCR; TCRdb keeps only in-frame clonotypes and omits some of them. The sample holds tens of thousands of clones, 80% to 95% seen once. In germline, CDR1 is LGHNA, CDR2 YSLEER. The CDR3 has 16 residues. V was clipped by 3 bases and J by 2 bases, with 15 bases between them. The J gene is TRBJ2-3, the V gene TRBV4-3, with a possible D match to TRBD2 (6 bases). This receptor was obtained from a female donor with multiple sclerosis, enrolled in a pregnancy study. This sample comprised peripheral blood, obtained after pregnancy. The CDR3 DNA sequence: TGCGCCAGCAGCCACACGCGGGGAACTTACACAGATACGCAGTATTTT. Amino acid sequence: CASSHTRGTYTDTQYF.